The T cell receptor (beta chain) described here comes from a study of T-cell reconstitution after alpha-beta-depleted transplantation in children. This clonotype was detected only a few times. Unique molecular identifiers were incorporated when the TCRbeta library was constructed. TCRdb reanalysed the PCR reads using MiXCR and keeps one entry per CDR3 protein. The sample carries around 600,000 distinct CDR3 sequences, roughly a tenth recorded once. This TCR was recovered from a human donor who donated a stem cell graft to a child with acute myeloid leukemia. The sample in question was PBMCs from the stem cell graft donor, obtained from the stem cell graft.

CDR3 loop: CSDGGRTYNEQFF. The DNA for the CDR3 is TGCAGCGATGGCGGGAGAACCTACAATGAGCAGTTCTTC. The chain uses TRBV29-1 and TRBJ2-1; TRBD2 matches at 7 bases. The CDR3 extends over 13 amino acids. V dropped 7 bases and J dropped 2; count of bases not matched to a gene: 5. CDR1 and CDR2 from the germline V gene are SQVTM and ANQGSEA.